The rows below give T cell receptor beta chains drawn from one sample of a study of blood T cell repertoires in COVID-19. Generated by immunoSEQ multiplex PCR, the TCRdb table keeps only in-frame clones and is missing some. There are some 300,000 clones in the sample; about nine tenths occur only once, and more than 2% lies in the top ten. The sequencing input was peripheral blood. These receptor sequences come from a man between 18 and 35 years old with active or convalescent COVID-19. The CDR3 runs from the conserved cysteine through the conserved F or W. The D gene is left open where the match is weak. Rows may omit the clone size; those that give it use once, few, many or a size class.

>15|TRBJ1-2|NA|NA|TRBV4-1
CASSRQTGWDYGYTF
TGCGCCAGCAGCCGACAAACAGGGTGGGACTATGGCTACACCTTC
>15|TRBJ1-5|NA|NA|TRBV10-3
CAISAGREGIQPQHF
TGTGCCATCAGTGCAGGCAGGGAGGGCATTCAGCCCCAGCATTTT
>17|TRBJ2-2|TRBD1|NA|TRBV7-6
CASSWGQGSGNTGELFF
TGTGCCAGCAGCTGGGGACAGGGGTCGGGGAACACCGGGGAGCTGTTTTTT
>13|TRBJ1-2|TRBD1|NA|TRBV6-5
CASKRDRGYGYTF
TGTGCCAGCAAACGGGACAGGGGCTATGGCTACACCTTC
>15|TRBJ1-4|TRBD1|NA|TRBV15
CATSDYRDSNEKLFF
TGTGCCACCAGCGACTACCGGGACAGCAATGAAAAACTGTTTTTT
>14|TRBJ2-2|NA|NA|TRBV7-8
CASSSVSGTGELFF
TGTGCCAGCAGCTCAGTGTCGGGCACCGGGGAGCTGTTTTTT
>17|TRBJ1-5|TRBD1|NA|TRBV2
CASSVSTGEDRDQPQHF
TGTGCCAGCAGTGTGTCGACAGGGGAAGATCGGGATCAGCCCCAGCATTTT
>15|TRBJ2-1|NA|NA|TRBV13
CASSPTGLGYNEQFF
TGTGCCAGCAGCCCCACAGGGCTAGGCTACAATGAGCAGTTCTTC
>13|TRBJ1-1|NA|once|TRBV6-5
CASSYSVGAEAFF
TGTGCCAGCAGTTACTCCGTCGGAGCTGAAGCTTTCTTT
>15|TRBJ1-5|TRBD1|NA|TRBV20-1
CSASNRRGYNQPQHF
TGCAGTGCTAGTAATCGCAGGGGGTACAATCAGCCCCAGCATTTT
>16|TRBJ2-2|NA|NA|TRBV7-8
CASSPLGGRTSGELFF
TGTGCCAGCAGCCCGCTAGGTGGAAGAACGTCAGGGGAGCTGTTTTTT
>13|TRBJ1-5|TRBD1|NA|TRBV19
CASSPGQGQPQHF
TGTGCCAGTAGTCCGGGACAGGGTCAGCCCCAGCATTTT
>16|TRBJ2-3|TRBD1|NA|TRBV5-1
CASSRLGGQGSDTQYF
TGCGCCAGCAGCCGCTTGGGGGGACAGGGGTCAGATACGCAGTATTTT
>15|TRBJ1-2|TRBD1|NA|TRBV9
CASSVSSGTGGVYTF
TGTGCCAGCAGCGTTTCCAGCGGGACAGGGGGAGTCTACACCTTC
>13|TRBJ1-1|TRBD1|NA|TRBV29-1
CSARGGMNTEAFF
TGCAGCGCCCGAGGGGGCATGAACACTGAAGCTTTCTTT
>16|TRBJ1-3|TRBD1|NA|TRBV5-1
CASSLQGGKYGNTIYF
TGCGCCAGCAGCTTACAGGGGGGAAAGTATGGAAACACCATATATTTT
>15|TRBJ2-3|TRBD2|NA|TRBV10-2
CASSAPAGGLNTQYF
TGCGCCAGCAGCGCCCCAGCGGGAGGGTTGAATACGCAGTATTTT
>15|TRBJ2-7|NA|NA|TRBV5-6
CASNRRQVLSYEQYF
TGTGCCAGCAACCGCCGCCAGGTACTTTCCTACGAGCAGTACTTC
>15|TRBJ1-1|NA|NA|TRBV5-6
CASSLEVARNTEAFF
TGTGCCAGCAGCTTGGAAGTGGCTCGGAACACTGAAGCTTTCTTT
>12|TRBJ2-3|NA|once|TRBV7-9
CASSSRRDTQYF
TGTGCCAGCAGCTCCCGGAGGGATACGCAGTATTTT
>13|TRBJ1-5|NA|NA|TRBV27
CASSPGGNQPQHF
TGTGCCAGCAGCCCGGGTGGCAATCAGCCCCAGCATTTT
>15|TRBJ1-3|TRBD1|NA|TRBV6-5
CASSRPGGAGNTIYF
TGTGCCAGCAGTCGACCAGGGGGAGCTGGAAACACCATATATTTT
>13|TRBJ1-2|NA|NA|TRBV9
CASSVVGGYGYTF
TGTGCCAGCAGCGTAGTCGGGGGGTACGGCTACACCTTC
>16|TRBJ1-2|TRBD1|NA|TRBV10-3
CAISESPGQSNYGYTF
TGTGCCATCAGTGAGTCCCCGGGACAGTCTAACTATGGCTACACCTTC
>15|TRBJ2-2|NA|NA|TRBV9
CASSPQAANTGELFF
TGTGCCAGCAGCCCCCAGGCCGCCAACACCGGGGAGCTGTTTTTT
>11|TRBJ1-1|TRBD1|few|TRBV11-2
CASSLTGEAFF
TGTGCCAGCAGCCTGACAGGGGAAGCTTTCTTT
>13|TRBJ2-7|NA|NA|TRBV6-5
CASSYSQGSEQYF
TGTGCCAGCAGTTACTCGCAGGGCTCCGAGCAGTACTTC
>17|TRBJ2-7|NA|few|TRBV11-2
CASSALTRERSSYEQYF
TGTGCCAGCAGCGCATTAACCAGGGAACGCTCCTCCTACGAGCAGTACTTC